This TCR beta chain was retrieved from a study of Graves' ophthalmopathy and Graves' hyperthyroidism. Notes on the study in general: Detection in blood was also observed for most expanded thyroid clonotypes above 0.001 frequency.

Per germline, CDR1 ENHRY and CDR2 SYGVKD. The ends were cut back, 4 bases at V and 0 bases at J, with 6 bases in the middle. CDR3 length: 13 residues. This clonotype was counted many times. Its antigen is currently unknown. Amplification targeted the TCR beta CDR3 regions, with RNA transcripts as the source material. RT-PCR with HTBI primers came first, then second-round multiplex PCR. TCRdb reprocessed the multiplex PCR reads with MiXCR, giving one entry per CDR3 protein. The data hold over a million distinct CDR3 sequences, with about 35% observed a single time. Serum thyroxine and TRAb, along with clinical symptoms, thyroid ultrasound and orbital computed tomography, were what diagnosis relied on.

The chain is built from TRBV10-3 and TRBJ1-1; D gene uncertain. The sample comprised peripheral blood or thyroid tissue (not recorded which). This receptor was obtained from an adult man with Graves' hyperthyroidism. CDR3 region: CAISVGLNTEAFF. For the CDR3, the DNA is TGTGCCATCAGTGTAGGTTTGAACACTGAAGCTTTCTTT.